The 21 T cell receptor beta chains presented below share a single source sample, sequenced in a study of blood T cell repertoires in COVID-19. Assay used: immunoSEQ multiplex PCR; TCRdb lists only in-frame clones, some missing. The sample includes over 200,000 clones, around four fifths of them seen just once. The sequencing sample was made of peripheral blood. Receptors were obtained from a woman in her seventies with active or convalescent COVID-19.

The chain uses TRBV2 and TRBJ2-3; a weak D match, TRBD2 (5 bases). From germline, CDR1 is SNHLY and CDR2 FYNNEI. CDR3 length equals 14 residues. V dropped 6 bases and J dropped 0 bases, with 10 bases sitting between them. The CDR3 DNA reads as TGTGCCAGCAGGGAACTAGGAAGCACAGATACGCAGTATTTT. It encodes CASRELGSTDTQYF.

The V and J genes are TRBV5-4 and TRBJ2-1; 12 nucleotides match TRBD2. With 5 bases clipped from V and 9 bases from J, the junction kept 6 bases outside the gene matches. Germline V gene lookup returns CDR1 SGHNT and CDR2 YYREEE (reference sequence). The CDR3 extends over 14 amino acids. The CDR3, as DNA: TGTGCCAGCAGACTAGCGGGGGGCCGAGGTGAGCAGTTCTTC. It yields the protein CASRLAGGRGEQFF.

The V call is TRBV18, the J call TRBJ2-5; D perhaps matches TRBD1 (6 bases). Germline loops: CDR1 KGHSH, CDR2 LQKENI. The CDR3 extends over 14 amino acids. Trimming took off 4 bases at V and 2 bases at J, with 11 bases between the two ends. The CDR3 DNA reads TGTGCCAGCTCACTAAGTGGACAGCAAGAGACCCAGTACTTC. It is translated as CASSLSGQQETQYF.

The chain is built from TRBV7-3 and TRBJ1-1; possibly TRBD1 for D (6 bases). The V and J ends lost 5 bases and 7 bases respectively, with 14 bases between them. CDR3 length: 13 residues. Germline V CDR1 and CDR2: SGHTA, FQGTGA. The CDR3 bases are TGTGCCAGCAGCCGGGCAGGGGCAGTTGAAGCTTTCTTT. This encodes CASSRAGAVEAFF.

The CDR3 coding sequence is TGTGCCAGCAGCCGTAGTGGGACAGGGGGCGGCACAGATACGCAGTATTTT. Translated: CASSRSGTGGGTDTQYF. V and J are TRBV7-6 and TRBJ2-3; 12 bases are a match to TRBD1. This CDR3 has 17 residues. Germline V lookup: CDR1 SGHVS, CDR2 FNYEAQ. J gave up 1 base and V 5 bases, and 7 bases lay outside the gene matches.

The J gene is TRBJ2-2, the V gene TRBV5-1; a weak D match, TRBD2 (6 bases). Germline CDR1 is SGHRS and CDR2 is YFSETQ. V shed 0 bases and J shed 5 bases, with 8 bases lying between them. CDR3 length: 14 amino acids. The CDR3: CASSLGLVTGELFF. CDR3 coding DNA: TGCGCCAGCAGCTTGGGACTAGTTACCGGGGAGCTGTTTTTT.

This clone appeared many times. This rearrangement joins TRBV5-4 to TRBJ1-6, with D possibly being TRBD1 (6 bases). Germline assignment: CDR1 SGHNT and CDR2 YYREEE (reference sequence). V was clipped by 5 bases and J by 0 bases, with 9 bases between them. This CDR3 region has 15 residues. CDR3: CASSQDSSYNSPLHF. The DNA for the CDR3 is TGTGCCAGCAGTCAGGACAGCTCCTATAATTCACCCCTCCACTTT.

V and J are TRBV11-2 and TRBJ2-1; 7 positions match TRBD2. Trimming cost V 5 bases and J 12 bases; bases outside gene matches: 13. Germline V lookup: CDR1 SGHAT, CDR2 FQNNGV. This CDR3 has 14 residues. CDR3: CASSQLRAPGGQFF. The CDR3 nucleotides read TGTGCCAGCAGCCAGCTCCGGGCCCCGGGAGGGCAGTTCTTC.

In this sample, this clone turned up a few times. The J gene is TRBJ1-5, the V gene TRBV7-2; a weak D match, TRBD1 (6 bases). Per the germline V gene, CDR1 is SGHTA and CDR2 is FQGNSA. The CDR3 runs to 15 residues. V gave up 4 bases and J gave up 7 bases, with 17 bases separating them. The CDR3 region has the DNA TGTGCCAGCAGCTCCGAGACAGGAAGGGTCCAGCCCCAGCATTTT. Translated: CASSSETGRVQPQHF.

V usage is TRBV5-4 and J usage is TRBJ2-2; 9 positions match TRBD1. J lost 4 bases, V lost 7 bases, and 8 bases had no gene match. CDR1 is SGHNT and CDR2 is YYREEE in the germline V gene (reference sequence). The CDR3 consists of 15 residues. This CDR3 is CASSPRDRVTGELFF. The CDR3 nucleotides read TGTGCCAGCTCCCCTCGGGACAGGGTCACCGGGGAGCTGTTTTTT.

This clone has only one observation. This sequence joins TRBV2 and TRBJ2-5; D is undetermined. CDR1 and CDR2 from the germline V gene are SNHLY and FYNNEI. There are 14 residues in the CDR3. V dropped 4 bases and J dropped 4 bases, with 13 bases sitting between them. The CDR3 is CASSVRVGGETQYF. The CDR3 DNA sequence: TGTGCCAGCAGTGTCCGGGTGGGTGGAGAGACCCAGTACTTC.

The chain employs TRBV15 and TRBJ2-2; maybe TRBD2 (6 bases). V lost 11 bases to trimming and J lost 0 bases, with 13 bases between them. The germline gives CDR1 LNHNV, CDR2 YYDKDF (reference sequence). The length of the CDR3 is 14 residues. CDR3 residues: CAAGKGSNTGELFF. The CDR3 DNA is TGTGCCGCGGGAAAAGGGTCGAACACCGGGGAGCTGTTTTTT.

This sequence joins TRBV29-1 and TRBJ2-4, with 10 bases fitting TRBD2. Trimming removed 8 bases from V and 4 bases from J; junction bases left unmatched: 11. Per germline, CDR1 SQVTM and CDR2 ANQGSEA. The CDR3 sequence is 15 residues long. CDR3 loop: CSYSGPLAGKNIQYF. CDR3 nucleotide sequence: TGCAGCTACTCGGGGCCACTAGCGGGGAAAAACATTCAGTACTTC.

The J gene is TRBJ1-5, the V gene TRBV28, with 7 bases lining up with TRBD1. Germline CDR1 MDHEN, CDR2 SYDVKM. The CDR3 has 13 residues. V gave up 6 bases and J gave up 3 bases; unmatched junction bases: 2. In DNA, the CDR3 is TGTGCCAGCAGCGACAGGGTCAATCAGCCCCAGCATTTT. Amino acids: CASSDRVNQPQHF.

V is TRBV9 and J is TRBJ1-1; D uncertain. Per the germline V gene, CDR1 is SGDLS and CDR2 is YYNGEE. V lost 0 bases, J lost 0 bases, and 6 bases lay in between. This CDR3 has 14 amino acids. CDR3 coding DNA: TGTGCCAGCAGCGTAGGACACCTGAACACTGAAGCTTTCTTT. The encoded protein is CASSVGHLNTEAFF.

The V call is TRBV6-5, the J call TRBJ1-2, with a tentative D call TRBD1 (5 bases). The V end lost 6 bases, the J end lost 1 base, and 15 bases lay between the germline ends. Germline V lookup: CDR1 MNHEY, CDR2 SVGAGI. The CDR3 sequence is 15 residues long. CDR3 residues: CASRGGSFVNYGYTF. The CDR3 coding sequence is TGTGCCAGCAGGGGGGGGTCTTTCGTTAACTATGGCTACACCTTC.

J is TRBJ2-2 and V is TRBV7-9, with D unclear. The CDR3 loop spans 13 amino acids. The V gene lost 4 bases and the J gene lost 4 bases, with 7 bases spanning the gap. The germline V gene has CDR1 SEHNR and CDR2 FQNEAQ (reference sequence). The DNA of the CDR3 is TGTGCCAGCAGCTCGGGTCCCACCGGGGAGCTGTTTTTT. Its protein is CASSSGPTGELFF.

This clone was recorded many times. The chain links TRBV7-2 to TRBJ1-5; D possibly corresponds to TRBD1 (6 bases). The CDR3 extends over 12 amino acids. V lost 1 base and J lost 12, with 10 bases in between. The germline gives CDR1 SGHTA, CDR2 FQGNSA. CDR3 DNA: TGTGCCAGCAGCTTAGGGGGGCCAGTCCAGCATTTT. Encoded protein: CASSLGGPVQHF.

CDR3 in amino acids: CASRWEDYGYTF. The DNA for the CDR3 is TGTGCCAGCAGATGGGAGGACTATGGCTACACCTTC. The gene calls are TRBV28 and TRBJ1-2, with D unresolved. The CDR3 spans 12 residues. V was shortened by 6 bases and J by 3 bases, with 8 bases between the two germline ends. Germline CDR1 reads MDHEN; CDR2 reads SYDVKM.

This clone has just one count. The chain carries TRBV21-1 and TRBJ1-1. TRBV21-1 is listed as a pseudogene. The CDR3 length is 16 residues. The CDR3 spells CASSNNSGLRNTEAFF. The CDR3 nucleotides are TGTGCCAGCAGCAACAACTCCGGACTTAGGAACACTGAAGCTTTCTTT.

The chain couples TRBV9 to TRBJ2-2; possible D gene TRBD1, 6 bases. The length of the CDR3 is 14 residues. Germline values: CDR1 SGDLS, CDR2 YYNGEE. Trimming pared 3 bases from V and 7 bases from J, leaving 13 bases between. This CDR3 reads CASSALLGGGELFF. The CDR3 DNA reads as TGTGCCAGCAGCGCCCTTTTAGGGGGCGGGGAGCTGTTTTTT.